This T cell receptor (beta chain) was sequenced during a study of T-cell reconstitution after alpha-beta-depleted transplantation in children. Molecular barcoding with unique molecular identifiers was used for the TCRbeta library. One entry per CDR3 protein, called by TCRdb with MiXCR from the PCR reads. The sample shows around 500,000 distinct CDR3 sequences, 12% of them seen only once. The material sequenced was PBMCs from the stem cell graft donor, taken from the stem cell graft. This receptor was taken from a human donor who donated a stem cell graft to a child with combined immunodeficiency.

The CDR3 here is CASSLDSAHGVQETQYF. The CDR3 nucleotides are TGTGCCAGCAGCTTAGATAGCGCCCATGGGGTCCAAGAGACCCAGTACTTC. The chain couples TRBV11-2 to TRBJ2-5; tentative D call: TRBD2 (5 bases). V gave up 0 bases and J gave up 1 base, with 15 bases separating them. Per the germline V gene, CDR1 is SGHAT and CDR2 is FQNNGV. The CDR3 length is 17 residues.